Reported below is one TCR beta chain. Its target is not known. Distinct nucleotide sequences in the sample also encode this CDR3. The sample belongs to a study of T cell clones after liver transplantation. About the study: Samples came from ITN030ST, which attempted immunosuppression withdrawal within 2 years of liver transplantation. As an antigen-independent comparator, third-party-reactive TCRbeta sequences came from pre-transplant mixed lymphocyte reactions. Overall study findings and caveats: A significant post-transplant drop in circulating graft-donor-reactive CD4 TCRbeta sequences occurred in most of the 8 subjects. Low donor cell numbers restricted donor-reactive repertoire measurement in a couple of subjects.

TCRdb's copy holds only in-frame clones and misses some; the assay was immunoSEQ multiplex PCR. The data show 70,000 or so clones, 90% seen once. The sample here was CD4+ T cells from blood, taken before liver transplant. The sequence came from a human donor who received a liver transplant.

The CDR3 DNA reads TGTGCCAGCAGCACTAGCGGGCTAGCCAAAAACATTCAGTACTTC. Encoded protein: CASSTSGLAKNIQYF. The gene calls are TRBV28 and TRBJ2-4; 9 bases match TRBD2. Germline values: CDR1 MDHEN, CDR2 SYDVKM. This CDR3 is built from 15 residues. After removal of 6 bases from V and 0 bases from J, the junction contained 3 bases not matched to a gene. Full variable domain (outside the CDR3, taken from reference TRBV28 and TRBJ2-4): DVKVTQSSRYLVKRTGEKVFLECVQDMDHENMFWYRQDPGLGLRLIYFSYDVKMKEKGDIPEGYSVSREKKERFSLILESASTNQTSMYLCASSTSGLAKNIQYFGAGTRLSVL.